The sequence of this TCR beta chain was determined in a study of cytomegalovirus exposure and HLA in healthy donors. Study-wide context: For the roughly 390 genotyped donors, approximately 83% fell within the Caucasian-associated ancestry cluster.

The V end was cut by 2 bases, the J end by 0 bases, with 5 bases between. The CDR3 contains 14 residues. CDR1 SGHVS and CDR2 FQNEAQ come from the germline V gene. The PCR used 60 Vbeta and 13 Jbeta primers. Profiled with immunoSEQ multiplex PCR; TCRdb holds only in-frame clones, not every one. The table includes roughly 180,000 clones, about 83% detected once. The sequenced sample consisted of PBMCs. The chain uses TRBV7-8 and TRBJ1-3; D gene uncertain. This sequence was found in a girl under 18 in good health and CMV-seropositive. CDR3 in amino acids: CASSLSGSGNTIYF. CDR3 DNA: TGTGCCAGCAGCTTATCCGGCTCTGGAAACACCATATATTTT.